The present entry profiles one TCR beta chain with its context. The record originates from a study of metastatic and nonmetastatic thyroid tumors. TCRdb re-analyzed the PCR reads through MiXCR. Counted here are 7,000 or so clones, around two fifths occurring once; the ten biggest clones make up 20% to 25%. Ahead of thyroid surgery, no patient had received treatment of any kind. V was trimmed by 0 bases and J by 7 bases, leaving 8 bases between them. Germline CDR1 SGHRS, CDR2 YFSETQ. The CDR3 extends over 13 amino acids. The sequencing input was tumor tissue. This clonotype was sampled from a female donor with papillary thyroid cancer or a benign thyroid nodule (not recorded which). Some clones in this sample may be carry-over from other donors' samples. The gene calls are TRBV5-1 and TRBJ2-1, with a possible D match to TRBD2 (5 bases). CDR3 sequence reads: CASSLGTSNEQFF. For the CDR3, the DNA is TGCGCCAGCAGCTTGGGGACTTCTAATGAGCAGTTCTTC.